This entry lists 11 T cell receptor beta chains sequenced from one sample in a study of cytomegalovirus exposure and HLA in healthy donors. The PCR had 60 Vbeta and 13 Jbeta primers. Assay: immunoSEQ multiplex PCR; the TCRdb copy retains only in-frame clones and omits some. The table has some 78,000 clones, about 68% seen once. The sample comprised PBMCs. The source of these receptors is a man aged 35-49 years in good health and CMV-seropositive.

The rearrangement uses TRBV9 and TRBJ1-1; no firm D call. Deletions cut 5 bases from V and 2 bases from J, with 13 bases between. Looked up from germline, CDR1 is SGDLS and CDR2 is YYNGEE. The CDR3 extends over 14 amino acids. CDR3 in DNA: TGTGCCAGCAGTTCCTCAGGTCGAAACACTGAAGCTTTCTTT. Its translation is CASSSSGRNTEAFF.

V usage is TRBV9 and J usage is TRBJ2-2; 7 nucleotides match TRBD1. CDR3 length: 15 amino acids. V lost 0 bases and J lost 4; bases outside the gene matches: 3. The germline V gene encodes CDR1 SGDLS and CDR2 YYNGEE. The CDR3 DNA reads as TGTGCCAGCAGCGTAGGGGGACAGAGCACCGGGGAGCTGTTTTTT. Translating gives CASSVGGQSTGELFF.

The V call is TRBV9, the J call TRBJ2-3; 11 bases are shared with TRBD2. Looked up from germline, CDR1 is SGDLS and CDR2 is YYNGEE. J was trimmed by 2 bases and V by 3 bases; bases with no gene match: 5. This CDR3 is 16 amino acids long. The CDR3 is CASSARLAGPTDTQYF. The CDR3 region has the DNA TGTGCCAGCAGCGCCAGACTAGCGGGGCCCACAGATACGCAGTATTTT.

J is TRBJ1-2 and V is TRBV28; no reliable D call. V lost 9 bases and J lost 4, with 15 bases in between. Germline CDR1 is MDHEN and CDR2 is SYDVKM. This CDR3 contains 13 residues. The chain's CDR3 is CASSGGTGYGYTF. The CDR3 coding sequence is TGTGCCAGTTCCGGAGGCACCGGCTATGGCTACACCTTC.

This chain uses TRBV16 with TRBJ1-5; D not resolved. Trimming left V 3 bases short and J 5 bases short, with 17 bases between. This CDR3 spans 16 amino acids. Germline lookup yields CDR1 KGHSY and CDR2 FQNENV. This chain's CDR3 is CASSHQLREIYQPQHF. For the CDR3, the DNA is TGTGCCAGCAGCCATCAGCTCCGGGAAATCTATCAGCCCCAGCATTTT.

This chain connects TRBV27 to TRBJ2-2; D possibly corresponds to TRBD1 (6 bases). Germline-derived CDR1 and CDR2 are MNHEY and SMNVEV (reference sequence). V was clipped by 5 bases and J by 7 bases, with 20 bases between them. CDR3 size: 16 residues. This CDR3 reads CASSPPTSRGIGELFF. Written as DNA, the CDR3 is TGTGCCAGCAGTCCCCCCACCTCCAGGGGCATCGGGGAGCTGTTTTTT.

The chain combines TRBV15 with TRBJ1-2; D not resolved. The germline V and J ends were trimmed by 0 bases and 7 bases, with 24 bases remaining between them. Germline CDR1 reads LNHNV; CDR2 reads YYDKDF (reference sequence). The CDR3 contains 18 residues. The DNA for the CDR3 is TGTGCCACCAGCAGAGATAAGAGTTTCGGGAGGGATGGTGGTGGCTACACCTTC. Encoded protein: CATSRDKSFGRDGGGYTF.

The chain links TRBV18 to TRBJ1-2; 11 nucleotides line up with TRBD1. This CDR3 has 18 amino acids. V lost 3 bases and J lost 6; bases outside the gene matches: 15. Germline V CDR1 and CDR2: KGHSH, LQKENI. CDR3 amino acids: CASSPKNSGTGGEDGYTF. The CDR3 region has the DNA TGTGCCAGCTCACCTAAAAATTCCGGGACAGGGGGTGAAGATGGCTACACCTTC. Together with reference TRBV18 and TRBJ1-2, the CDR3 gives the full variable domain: NAGVMQNPRHLVRRRGQEARLRCSPMKGHSHVYWYRQLPEEGLKFMVYLQKENIIDESGMPKERFSAEFPKEGPSILRIQQVVRGDSAAYFCASSPKNSGTGGEDGYTFGSGTRLTVV.

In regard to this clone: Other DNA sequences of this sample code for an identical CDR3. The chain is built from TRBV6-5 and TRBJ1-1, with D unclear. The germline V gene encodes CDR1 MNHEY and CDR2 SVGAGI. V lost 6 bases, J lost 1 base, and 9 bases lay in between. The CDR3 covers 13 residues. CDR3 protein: CASRNTENTEAFF. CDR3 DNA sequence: TGTGCCAGCAGGAACACAGAGAACACTGAAGCTTTCTTT.

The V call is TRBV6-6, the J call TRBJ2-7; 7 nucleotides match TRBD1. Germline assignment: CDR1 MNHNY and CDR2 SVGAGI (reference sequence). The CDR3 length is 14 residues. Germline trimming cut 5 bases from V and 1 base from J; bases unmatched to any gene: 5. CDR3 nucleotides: TGTGCCAGCAGTCTTCGACAGGGATCCTACGAGCAGTACTTC. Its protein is CASSLRQGSYEQYF.

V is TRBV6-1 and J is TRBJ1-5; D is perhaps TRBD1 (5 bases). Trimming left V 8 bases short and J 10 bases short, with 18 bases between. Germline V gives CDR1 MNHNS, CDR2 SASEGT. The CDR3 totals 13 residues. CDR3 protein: CASCTGFGEPQHF. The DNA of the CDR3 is TGTGCCAGCTGCACAGGATTTGGAGAACCCCAGCATTTT.